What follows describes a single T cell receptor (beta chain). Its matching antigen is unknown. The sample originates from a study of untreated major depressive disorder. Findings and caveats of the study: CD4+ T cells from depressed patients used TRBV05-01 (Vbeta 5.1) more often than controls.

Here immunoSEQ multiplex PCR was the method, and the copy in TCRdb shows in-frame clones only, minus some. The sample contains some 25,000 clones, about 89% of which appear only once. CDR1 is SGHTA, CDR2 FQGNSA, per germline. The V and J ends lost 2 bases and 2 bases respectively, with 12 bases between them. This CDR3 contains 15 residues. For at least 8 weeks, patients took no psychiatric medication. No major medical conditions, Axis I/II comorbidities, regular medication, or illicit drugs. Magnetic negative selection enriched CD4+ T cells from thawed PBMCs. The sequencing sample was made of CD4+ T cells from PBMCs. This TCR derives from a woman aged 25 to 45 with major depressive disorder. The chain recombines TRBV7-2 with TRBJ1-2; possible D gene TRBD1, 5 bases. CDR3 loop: CASSLSGPSNYGYTF. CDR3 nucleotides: TGTGCCAGCAGCTTATCGGGACCCTCCAACTATGGCTACACCTTC.